Listed below are T cell receptor beta chains from one sample, sequenced in a study of cytomegalovirus exposure and HLA in healthy donors. Sequenced by immunoSEQ multiplex PCR; TCRdb stores in-frame clones only, minus some. The sample holds roughly 120,000 clones, about 80% seen once. Material for sequencing was PBMCs. Every receptor here comes from a man aged 30 to 45 in good health and CMV-seronegative. The CDR3 runs from the conserved cysteine through the conserved F or W. The D gene is left open where the match is weak. Some rows have no size entry. The others give once, few or many, or a class for an expanded clone.

clone_size j_call d_call v_call cdr3_aa cdr3_nt
. TRBJ1-5 TRBD1 TRBV9 CASSTGGQSNQPQHF TGTGCCAGCAGCACAGGGGGCCAGAGCAATCAGCCCCAGCATTTT
. TRBJ2-2 . TRBV28 CASSLKLIKGGRDTGELFF TGTGCCAGCAGTCTAAAACTCATAAAAGGGGGGAGGGACACCGGGGAGCTGTTTTTT
once TRBJ1-5 . TRBV30 CAWTGGSNQPQHF TGTGCCTGGACGGGTGGGAGCAATCAGCCCCAGCATTTT
. TRBJ2-3 . TRBV28 CASSPRWGRGRTDTQYF TGTGCCAGCAGTCCCCGGTGGGGCAGGGGTAGGACAGATACGCAGTATTTT
. TRBJ2-7 TRBD1 TRBV28 CASNSGGGYEQYF TGTGCCAGCAACTCAGGGGGCGGCTACGAGCAGTACTTC
. TRBJ1-1 TRBD1 TRBV5-1 CASSLGTGGLQRQAFF TGCGCCAGCAGCTTGGGGACAGGGGGCCTACAGCGTCAAGCTTTCTTT
few TRBJ2-1 . TRBV7-2 CASRGVRGNEQFF TGTGCCAGCAGGGGCGTTAGGGGCAATGAGCAGTTCTTC
. TRBJ2-7 TRBD2 TRBV27 CASSSLAGGCEQYF TGTGCCAGCAGTTCACTAGCGGGAGGTTGCGAGCAGTACTTC
. TRBJ2-3 TRBD1 TRBV9 CASSEEDLTGGDTQYF TGTGCCAGCAGCGAGGAGGATTTGACAGGGGGGGATACGCAGTATTTT
. TRBJ2-5 . TRBV7-2 CASSLNGGGETQYF TGTGCCAGCAGCTTAAACGGGGGAGGAGAGACCCAGTACTTC
. TRBJ1-1 TRBD1 TRBV7-9 CSSSPDREAAFF TGTTCCAGCAGCCCTGACAGGGAGGCAGCTTTCTTT
. TRBJ1-1 . TRBV6-1 CASSDVSFMNTEAFF TGTGCCAGCAGTGACGTAAGCTTCATGAACACTGAAGCTTTCTTT
. TRBJ2-7 TRBD2 TRBV29-1 CSVVGSGRASYEQYF TGCAGCGTTGTTGGTAGCGGGAGGGCCTCCTACGAGCAGTACTTC
. TRBJ2-1 . TRBV13 CASSHYATGYDEQFF TGTGCCAGCAGTCATTATGCCACAGGTTACGATGAGCAGTTCTTC
few TRBJ2-1 TRBD1 TRBV28 CASSSYVTGGQDEQFF TGTGCCAGCAGTTCCTATGTTACAGGGGGCCAGGATGAGCAGTTCTTC
once TRBJ2-1 TRBD1 TRBV5-1 CASSLDGTVINEQFF TGCGCCAGCAGCTTGGACGGGACAGTGATCAATGAGCAGTTCTTC
. TRBJ1-1 . TRBV7-9 CSSSFSPGNLGTEAFF TGTTCCAGCAGTTTCAGCCCAGGGAATCTGGGCACTGAAGCTTTCTTT
. TRBJ1-2 . TRBV4-3 CASSQARTALAYGYTF TGCGCCAGCAGCCAAGCGAGGACAGCCCTAGCCTATGGCTACACCTTC
once TRBJ1-2 TRBD1 TRBV7-9 CASSVRDRAYTF TGTGCCAGCAGCGTACGGGACAGGGCCTACACCTTC
. TRBJ2-7 . TRBV27 CASSPEGGSYEQYF TGTGCCAGCAGTCCCGAGGGAGGCTCCTACGAGCAGTACTTC
few TRBJ2-7 TRBD2 TRBV6-6 CASTGTSDYEQYF TGTGCCAGCACCGGGACTAGCGACTACGAGCAGTACTTC
. TRBJ1-1 . TRBV6-5 CASSYTGVEAFF TGTGCCAGCAGTTACACGGGGGTGGAAGCTTTCTTT
. TRBJ2-2 TRBD1 TRBV27 CASWRTGGTGELFF TGTGCCAGTTGGCGGACAGGCGGCACCGGGGAGCTGTTTTTT
. TRBJ2-7 TRBD2 TRBV30 CAWSRTSDNDEQYF TGTGCCTGGAGTAGGACTAGCGACAATGACGAGCAGTACTTC
. TRBJ2-4 . TRBV2 CASSPGLAKNIQYF TGTGCCAGCAGTCCGGGACTAGCCAAAAACATTCAGTACTTC
few TRBJ2-7 . TRBV28 CASSLFRSGTYEQYF TGTGCCAGCAGTTTATTTCGAAGCGGTACCTACGAGCAGTACTTC
. TRBJ1-5 TRBD1 TRBV9 CASSPGDREVVQPQHF TGTGCCAGCAGCCCTGGGGACAGGGAGGTCGTTCAGCCCCAGCATTTT
once TRBJ2-3 . TRBV25-1 CATSSTDTQYF TGTGCCACCTCTAGCACAGATACGCAGTATTTT
few TRBJ1-5 TRBD1 TRBV19 CASSPRTGSNQPQHF TGTGCCAGTAGTCCTAGGACAGGGAGCAATCAGCCCCAGCATTTT
. TRBJ2-3 . TRBV10-3 CATTSLGDTQYF TGTGCCACCACTAGCTTAGGAGATACGCAGTATTTT
. TRBJ1-1 . TRBV11-3 CASRATANTEAFF TGTGCCAGCAGAGCGACAGCGAACACTGAAGCTTTCTTT
once TRBJ2-2 . TRBV12-5 CAGRQKQTGELFF TGTGCTGGCAGGCAGAAACAAACCGGGGAGCTGTTTTTT
. TRBJ2-7 . TRBV29-1 CSVEDRATRSSYEQYF TGCAGCGTTGAAGATCGAGCGACTCGAAGCTCCTACGAGCAGTACTTC
. TRBJ2-7 . TRBV7-8 CASSFLTGRGEQYF TGTGCCAGCAGCTTCCTGACAGGTCGAGGCGAGCAGTACTTC
. TRBJ1-2 TRBD1 TRBV29-1 CSVVTTGEYGYTF TGCAGCGTCGTAACGACAGGGGAGTATGGCTACACCTTC
. TRBJ2-7 . TRBV28 CASSLLGGTYEQYF TGTGCCAGCAGTTTACTCGGGGGAACCTACGAGCAGTACTTC
. TRBJ2-7 . TRBV9 CASSVGLYQDGAYEQYF TGTGCCAGCAGCGTAGGACTGTACCAGGACGGGGCCTACGAGCAGTACTTC
. TRBJ2-7 . TRBV29-1 CGPDSWGEQYF TGCGGACCGGACAGTTGGGGCGAGCAGTACTTC
. TRBJ2-1 . TRBV10-1 CASSEQRRSNEQFF TGCGCCAGCAGTGAACAGCGGAGATCCAATGAGCAGTTCTTC
. TRBJ1-5 . TRBV9 CASSGQGDLGPQHF TGTGCCAGCAGCGGGCAGGGCGACTTAGGGCCCCAGCATTTT
. TRBJ1-4 . TRBV19 CASSIAAQTNEKLFF TGTGCCAGTAGTATAGCGGCACAGACTAATGAAAAACTGTTTTTT
. TRBJ1-3 . TRBV30 CAWSGGTGGTIYF TGTGCCTGGAGTGGGGGGACCGGGGGCACCATATATTTT
. TRBJ2-7 TRBD1 TRBV12-5 CASGLVYAGGSYEQYF TGTGCTAGTGGTTTGGTTTACGCAGGGGGCTCCTACGAGCAGTACTTC
. TRBJ2-5 TRBD2 TRBV5-1 CASSNAGEETQYF TGCGCCAGCAGTAACGCGGGAGAAGAGACCCAGTACTTC
. TRBJ1-1 . TRBV4-3 CASSQEARVGTEAFF TGCGCCAGCAGCCAAGAGGCCAGGGTAGGGACTGAAGCTTTCTTT
. TRBJ2-2 TRBD2 TRBV11-1 CASSPVLLLAGPGELFF TGTGCCAGCAGCCCCGTGCTCCTACTAGCGGGACCCGGGGAGCTGTTTTTT
. TRBJ1-1 . TRBV19 CASKGPLNTEAFF TGTGCCAGTAAGGGGCCGCTGAACACTGAAGCTTTCTTT
. TRBJ2-7 . TRBV7-9 CASSLKASYEQYF TGTGCCAGCAGCTTAAAAGCCTCCTACGAGCAGTACTTC
. TRBJ1-1 . TRBV19 CASSISSNTEAFF TGTGCCAGTAGTATATCATCGAACACTGAAGCTTTCTTT
. TRBJ2-1 TRBD1 TRBV28 CASNNRDRTYNEQFF TGTGCCAGCAATAACCGGGACAGAACGTACAATGAGCAGTTCTTC